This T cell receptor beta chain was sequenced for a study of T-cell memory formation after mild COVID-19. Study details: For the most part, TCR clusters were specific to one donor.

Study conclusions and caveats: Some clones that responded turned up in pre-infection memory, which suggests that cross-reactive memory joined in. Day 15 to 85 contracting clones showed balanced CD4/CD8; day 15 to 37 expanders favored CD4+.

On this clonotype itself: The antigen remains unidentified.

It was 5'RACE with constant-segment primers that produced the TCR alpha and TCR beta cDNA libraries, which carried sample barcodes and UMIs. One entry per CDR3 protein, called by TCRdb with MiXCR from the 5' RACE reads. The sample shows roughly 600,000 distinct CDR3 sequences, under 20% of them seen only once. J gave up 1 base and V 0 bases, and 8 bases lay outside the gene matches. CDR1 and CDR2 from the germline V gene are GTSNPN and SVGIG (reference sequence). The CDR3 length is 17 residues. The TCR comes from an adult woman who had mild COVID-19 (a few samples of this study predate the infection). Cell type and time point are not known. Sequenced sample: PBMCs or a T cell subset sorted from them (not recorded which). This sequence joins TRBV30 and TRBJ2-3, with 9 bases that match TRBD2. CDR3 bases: TGTGCCTGGAGTGTAGATTTCCGGACTAGCGGCACAGATACGCAGTATTTT. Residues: CAWSVDFRTSGTDTQYF.